This T cell receptor (beta chain) emerged from a study of T cell responses to AZD1222 COVID-19 vaccine. Whether given at about 4 or about 12 weeks, second doses were pooled. Regarding the study as a whole: Donors, mostly white British, included more females; clonal diversity was possibly underestimated.

TCRdb's table, derived via immunoSEQ multiplex PCR, lists solely in-frame clones and lacks some. The data show approximately 110,000 clones, approximately 88% seen once. Remarks on this clone: Its antigen is currently unknown.

Deletions cut 4 bases from V and 8 bases from J, with 11 bases between. This CDR3 is 12 amino acids long. CDR1 LGHDT and CDR2 YNNKEL come from the germline V gene (reference sequence). This chain links TRBV3-1 (or the pseudogene TRBV3-2) with TRBJ1-2; D not certain. Sample: peripheral blood, taken 28 days after the second AZD1222 dose. The source of this sequence is an adult who received the AZD1222 COVID-19 vaccine. The CDR3 is CASSPGSKGYTF. CDR3 sequence (DNA): TGTGCCAGCAGCCCCGGTTCAAAGGGCTACACCTTC.